The 6 T cell receptor beta chains reported below all come from one sample, sequenced in a study of blood T cell repertoires in COVID-19. The repertoire was sequenced with immunoSEQ multiplex PCR; TCRdb's copy has only in-frame clones and lacks some. This table has around 250,000 clones, approximately 86% appearing once. Sequencing input: PBMCs or T cells enriched from blood (not recorded which). All receptors come from a woman between 45 and 65 years old who had recovered from COVID-19.

The chain carries TRBV7-2 and TRBJ2-7, with 8 bases matching TRBD2. Germline V gene lookup returns CDR1 SGHTA and CDR2 FQGNSA. V shed 1 base, J shed 2 bases, and the junction held 4 bases outside the gene matches. This CDR3 has 15 residues. CDR3 residues: CASSLGAGEAYEQYF. CDR3 DNA: TGTGCCAGCAGCTTAGGAGCGGGAGAGGCCTACGAGCAGTACTTC.

The chain couples TRBV9 to TRBJ1-6; the D gene is possibly TRBD1 (6 bases). CDR3 size: 15 residues. The germline gives CDR1 SGDLS, CDR2 YYNGEE. Trimming removed 2 bases at V and 8 bases at J, with 14 bases between. The CDR3 sequence: CASSVHPEGDSPLHF. CDR3 coding DNA: TGTGCCAGCAGCGTCCACCCAGAGGGGGATTCACCCCTCCACTTT.

This clone turned up a few times. V is TRBV15 and J is TRBJ1-4, with D maybe TRBD1 (5 bases). In germline, CDR1 is LNHNV, CDR2 YYDKDF (reference sequence). The CDR3 covers 15 residues. Trimming took 1 base from V and 4 from J, leaving 10 bases between them. DNA of the CDR3: TGTGCCACCAGCAGAGTGAGGCAGGGTAATGAAAAACTGTTTTTT. Its protein product is CATSRVRQGNEKLFF.

The sample holds a few counts of this clone. The CDR3 is CASSPMPGQFSGNTIYF. The CDR3 region has the DNA TGTGCCAGCTCACCTATGCCGGGACAGTTCTCTGGAAACACCATATATTTT. V gene TRBV18 combines with J gene TRBJ1-3; 7 nucleotides align to TRBD1. The V gene end was trimmed by 3 bases and the J gene end by 0 bases; junction bases not matched to a gene: 8. Germline CDR1 and CDR2: KGHSH and LQKENI. This CDR3 is built from 17 residues.

The chain recombines TRBV11-3 with TRBJ2-7; TRBD1 matches at 12 bases. There are 15 residues in the CDR3. The V segment lost 5 bases and the J segment 5 bases; nucleotides outside the gene matches: 7. Germline assignment: CDR1 SGHNT and CDR2 YENEEA. CDR3 region: CASSMGQGAPNEQYF. As DNA, the CDR3 is TGTGCCAGCAGCATGGGACAGGGGGCTCCGAACGAGCAGTACTTC.

The chain combines TRBV5-4 with TRBJ1-1, with a possible D match to TRBD1 (5 bases). Deletions cut 4 bases from V and 1 base from J, with 11 bases between. Germline-derived CDR1 and CDR2 are SGHNT and YYREEE (reference sequence). CDR3 length equals 14 residues. The CDR3 DNA sequence: TGTGCCAGCAGCCCAGGGTCCCGGAACACTGAAGCTTTCTTT. It yields the protein CASSPGSRNTEAFF.